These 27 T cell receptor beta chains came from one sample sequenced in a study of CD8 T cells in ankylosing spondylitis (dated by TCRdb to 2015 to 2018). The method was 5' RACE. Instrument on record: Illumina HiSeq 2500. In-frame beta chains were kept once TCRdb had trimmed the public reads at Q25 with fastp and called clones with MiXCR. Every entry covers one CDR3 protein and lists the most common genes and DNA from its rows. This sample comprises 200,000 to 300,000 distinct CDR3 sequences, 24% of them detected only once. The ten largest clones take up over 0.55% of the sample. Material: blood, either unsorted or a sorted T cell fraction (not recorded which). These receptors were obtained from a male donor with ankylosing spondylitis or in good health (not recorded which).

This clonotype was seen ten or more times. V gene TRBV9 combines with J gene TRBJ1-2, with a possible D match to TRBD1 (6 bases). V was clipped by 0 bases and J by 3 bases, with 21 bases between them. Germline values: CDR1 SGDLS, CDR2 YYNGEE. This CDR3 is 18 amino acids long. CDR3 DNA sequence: TGTGCCAGCAGCGTAGCTGGCCCCGCGGGGGCTGGGCACTATGGCTACACCTTC. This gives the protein CASSVAGPAGAGHYGYTF.

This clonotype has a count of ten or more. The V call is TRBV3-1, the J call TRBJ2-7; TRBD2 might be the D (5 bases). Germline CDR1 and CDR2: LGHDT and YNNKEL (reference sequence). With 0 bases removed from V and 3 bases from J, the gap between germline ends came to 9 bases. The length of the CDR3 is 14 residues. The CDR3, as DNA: TGTGCCAGCAGCCAAGACGAGGGAGTCTACGAGCAGTACTTC. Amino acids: CASSQDEGVYEQYF.

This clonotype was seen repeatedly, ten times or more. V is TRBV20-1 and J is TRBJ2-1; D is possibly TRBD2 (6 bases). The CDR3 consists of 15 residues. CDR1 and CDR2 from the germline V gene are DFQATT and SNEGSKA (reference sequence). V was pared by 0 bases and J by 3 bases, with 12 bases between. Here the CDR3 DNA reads TGCAGTGCTAGAGAGGGCAGCGGGTACTACAATGAGCAGTTCTTC. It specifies CSAREGSGYYNEQFF.

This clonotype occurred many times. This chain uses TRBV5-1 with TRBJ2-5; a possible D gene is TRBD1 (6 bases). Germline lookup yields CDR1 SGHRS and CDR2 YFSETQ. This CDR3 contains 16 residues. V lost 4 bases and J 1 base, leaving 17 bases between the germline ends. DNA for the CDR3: TGCGCCAGCAGCGGGGGCTTCACAGCTTCCCAAGAGACCCAGTACTTC. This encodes CASSGGFTASQETQYF. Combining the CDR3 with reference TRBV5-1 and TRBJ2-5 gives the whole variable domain KAGVTQTPRYLIKTRGQQVTLSCSPISGHRSVSWYQQTPGQGLQFLFEYFSETQRNKGNFPGRFSGRQFSNSRSEMNVSTLELGDSALYLCASSGGFTASQETQYFGPGTRLLVL.

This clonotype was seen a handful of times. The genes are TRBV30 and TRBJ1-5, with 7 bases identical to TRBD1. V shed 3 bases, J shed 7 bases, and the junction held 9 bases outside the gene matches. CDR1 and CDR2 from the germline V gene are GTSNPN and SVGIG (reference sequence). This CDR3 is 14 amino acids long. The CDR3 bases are TGTGCCTGGAGGCTGACAGGGCCGGGGCAGCCCCAGCATTTT. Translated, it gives CAWRLTGPGQPQHF.

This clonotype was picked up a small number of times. The chain's CDR3 is CASSLAGGLDEQYF. The DNA for the CDR3 is TGTGCCAGCAGTTTGGCAGGGGGGCTGGACGAGCAGTACTTC. The gene calls are TRBV12-3 or TRBV12-4 and TRBJ2-7, with D maybe TRBD1 (7 bases). The germline V and J ends were trimmed by 3 bases and 5 bases, with 14 bases remaining between them. The CDR3 consists of 14 residues.

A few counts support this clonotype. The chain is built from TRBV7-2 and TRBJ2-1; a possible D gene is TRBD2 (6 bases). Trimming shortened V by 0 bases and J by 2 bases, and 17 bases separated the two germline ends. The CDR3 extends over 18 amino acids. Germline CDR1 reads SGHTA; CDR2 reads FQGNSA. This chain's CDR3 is CASSLAPPLLAPYNEQFF. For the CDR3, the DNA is TGTGCCAGCAGCTTAGCACCCCCGTTACTAGCCCCCTACAATGAGCAGTTCTTC.

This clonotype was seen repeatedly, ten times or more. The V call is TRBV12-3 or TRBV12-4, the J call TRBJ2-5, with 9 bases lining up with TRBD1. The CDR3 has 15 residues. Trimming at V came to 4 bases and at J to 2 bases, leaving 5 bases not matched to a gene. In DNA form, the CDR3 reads TGTGCCAGCAGTTCCGGGGACAGGGCACAAGAGACCCAGTACTTC. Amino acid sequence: CASSSGDRAQETQYF.

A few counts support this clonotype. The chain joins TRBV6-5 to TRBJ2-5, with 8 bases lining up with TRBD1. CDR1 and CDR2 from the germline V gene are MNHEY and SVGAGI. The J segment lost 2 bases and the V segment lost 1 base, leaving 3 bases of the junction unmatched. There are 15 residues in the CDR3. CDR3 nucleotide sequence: TGTGCCAGCAGTTACTGGGACAGGCCTCAAGAGACCCAGTACTTC. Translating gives CASSYWDRPQETQYF.

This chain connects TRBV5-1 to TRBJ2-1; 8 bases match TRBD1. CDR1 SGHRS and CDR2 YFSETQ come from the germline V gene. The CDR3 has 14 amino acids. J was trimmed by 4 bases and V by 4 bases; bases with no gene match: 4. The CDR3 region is CASSLDRVYNEQFF. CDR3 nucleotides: TGCGCCAGCAGCCTGGACAGGGTGTACAATGAGCAGTTCTTC.

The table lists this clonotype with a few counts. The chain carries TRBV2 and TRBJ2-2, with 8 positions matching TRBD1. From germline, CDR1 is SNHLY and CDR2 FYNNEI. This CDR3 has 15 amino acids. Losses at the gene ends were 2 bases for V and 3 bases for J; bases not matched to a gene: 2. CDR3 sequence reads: CASSERTGHTGELFF. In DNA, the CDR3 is TGTGCCAGCAGTGAAAGGACAGGGCACACCGGGGAGCTGTTTTTT.

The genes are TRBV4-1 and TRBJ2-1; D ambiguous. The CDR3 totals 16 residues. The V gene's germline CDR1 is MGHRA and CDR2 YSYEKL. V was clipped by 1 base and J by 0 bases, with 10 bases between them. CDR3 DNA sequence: TGCGCCAGCAGCCAAGTTCCCTCCGGCTCCTACAATGAGCAGTTCTTC. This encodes CASSQVPSGSYNEQFF.

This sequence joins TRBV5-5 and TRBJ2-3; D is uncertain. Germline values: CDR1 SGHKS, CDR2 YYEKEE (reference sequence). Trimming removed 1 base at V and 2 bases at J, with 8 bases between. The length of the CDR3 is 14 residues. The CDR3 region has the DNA TGTGCCAGCAGCTTGTTGCTGTCCACAGATACGCAGTATTTT. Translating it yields CASSLLLSTDTQYF.

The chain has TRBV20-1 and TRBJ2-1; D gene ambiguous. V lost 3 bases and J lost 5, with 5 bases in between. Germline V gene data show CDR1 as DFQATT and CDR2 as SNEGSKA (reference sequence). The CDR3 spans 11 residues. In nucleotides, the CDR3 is TGCAGTGCTAGCCTCGACAATGAGCAGTTCTTC. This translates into CSASLDNEQFF.

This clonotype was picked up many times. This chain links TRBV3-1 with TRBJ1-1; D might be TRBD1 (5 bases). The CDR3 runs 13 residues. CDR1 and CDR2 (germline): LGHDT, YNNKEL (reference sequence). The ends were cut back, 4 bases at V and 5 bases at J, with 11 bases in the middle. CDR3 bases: TGTGCCAGCAGCCTGCAATGGGGGACTGAAGCTTTCTTT. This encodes CASSLQWGTEAFF.

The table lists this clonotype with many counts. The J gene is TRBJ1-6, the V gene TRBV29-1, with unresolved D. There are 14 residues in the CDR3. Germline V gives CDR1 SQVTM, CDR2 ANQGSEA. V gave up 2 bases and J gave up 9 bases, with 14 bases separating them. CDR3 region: CSVERRGRSSPLHF. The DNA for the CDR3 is TGCAGCGTTGAACGGAGAGGCAGGAGTTCACCCCTCCACTTT.

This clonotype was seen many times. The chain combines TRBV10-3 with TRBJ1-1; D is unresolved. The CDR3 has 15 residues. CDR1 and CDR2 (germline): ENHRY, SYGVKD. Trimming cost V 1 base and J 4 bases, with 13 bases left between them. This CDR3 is CAISEFWGEGTEAFF. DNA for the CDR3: TGTGCCATCAGTGAGTTCTGGGGAGAAGGCACTGAAGCTTTCTTT.

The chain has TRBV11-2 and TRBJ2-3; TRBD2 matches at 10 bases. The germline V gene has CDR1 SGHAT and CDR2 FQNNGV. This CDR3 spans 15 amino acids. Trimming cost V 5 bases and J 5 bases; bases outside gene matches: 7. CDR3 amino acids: CASSPSGGAGDTQYF. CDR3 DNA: TGTGCCAGCAGCCCCAGCGGGGGGGCGGGAGATACGCAGTATTTT.

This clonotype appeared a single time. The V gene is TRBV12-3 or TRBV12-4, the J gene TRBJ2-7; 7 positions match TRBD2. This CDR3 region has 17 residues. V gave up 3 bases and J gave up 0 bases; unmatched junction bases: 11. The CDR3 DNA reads TGTGCCAGCAGTTTGAGGGTGGGGGGGGTTTCCTCCTACGAGCAGTACTTC. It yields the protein CASSLRVGGVSSYEQYF.

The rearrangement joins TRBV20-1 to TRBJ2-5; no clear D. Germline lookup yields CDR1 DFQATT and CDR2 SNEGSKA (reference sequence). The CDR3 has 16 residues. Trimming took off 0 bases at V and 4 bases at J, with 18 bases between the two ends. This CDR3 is CSARDLKKLVPETQYF. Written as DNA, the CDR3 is TGCAGTGCTAGAGATCTTAAGAAACTTGTCCCAGAGACCCAGTACTTC.

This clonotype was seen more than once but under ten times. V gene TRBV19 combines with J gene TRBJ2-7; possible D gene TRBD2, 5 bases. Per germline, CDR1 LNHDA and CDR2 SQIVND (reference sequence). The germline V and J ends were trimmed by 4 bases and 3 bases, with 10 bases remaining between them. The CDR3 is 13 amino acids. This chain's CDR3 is CASSRRRGYEQYF. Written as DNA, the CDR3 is TGTGCCAGTAGTAGGAGGAGAGGCTACGAGCAGTACTTC.

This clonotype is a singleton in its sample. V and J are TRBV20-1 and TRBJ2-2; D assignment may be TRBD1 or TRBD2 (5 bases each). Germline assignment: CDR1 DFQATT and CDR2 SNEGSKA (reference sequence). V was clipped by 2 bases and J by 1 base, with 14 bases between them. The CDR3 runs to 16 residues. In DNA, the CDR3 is TGCAGTGCTAGACCCCCCGGGACGATGAACACCGGGGAGCTGTTTTTT. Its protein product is CSARPPGTMNTGELFF.

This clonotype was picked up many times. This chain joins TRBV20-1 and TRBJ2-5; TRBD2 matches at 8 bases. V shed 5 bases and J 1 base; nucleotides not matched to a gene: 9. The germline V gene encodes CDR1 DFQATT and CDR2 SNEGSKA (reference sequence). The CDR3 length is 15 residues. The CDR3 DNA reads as TGCAGTGCTCCGCGCGGGGGGACCCTCCAAGAGACCCAGTACTTC. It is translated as CSAPRGGTLQETQYF.

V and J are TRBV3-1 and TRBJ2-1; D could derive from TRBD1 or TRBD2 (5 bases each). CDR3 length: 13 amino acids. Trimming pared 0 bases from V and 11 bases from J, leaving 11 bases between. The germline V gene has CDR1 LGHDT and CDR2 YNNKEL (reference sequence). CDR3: CASSQETGRQQFF. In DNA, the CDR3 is TGTGCCAGCAGCCAAGAAACGGGACGCCAGCAGTTCTTC.

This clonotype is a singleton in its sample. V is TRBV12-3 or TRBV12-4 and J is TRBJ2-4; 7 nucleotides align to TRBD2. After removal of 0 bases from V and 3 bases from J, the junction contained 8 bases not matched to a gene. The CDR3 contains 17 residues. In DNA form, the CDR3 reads TGTGCCAGCAGTTTAGCTTGGGGGGGTGGGGTCAAAAACATTCAGTACTTC. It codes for CASSLAWGGGVKNIQYF.

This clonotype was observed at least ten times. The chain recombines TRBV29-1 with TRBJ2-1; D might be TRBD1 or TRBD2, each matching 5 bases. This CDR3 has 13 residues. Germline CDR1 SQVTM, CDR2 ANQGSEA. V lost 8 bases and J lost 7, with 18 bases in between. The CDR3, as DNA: TGCAGCTACGTGGGGGTTTCACCAAATGAGCAGTTCTTC. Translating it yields CSYVGVSPNEQFF.

CDR3 DNA sequence: TGCAGTGCTAGAGATAACTCGCGGGGGCCTTCCTACGAGCAGTACTTC. This gives the protein CSARDNSRGPSYEQYF. The chain carries TRBV20-1 and TRBJ2-7, with D possibly being TRBD2 (7 bases). The V end was cut by 0 bases, the J end by 1 base, with 16 bases between. The V gene's germline CDR1 is DFQATT and CDR2 SNEGSKA (reference sequence). The CDR3 has 16 residues.